The 12 T cell receptor beta chains given below trace back to one sample, sequenced in a study of T cell responses to AZD1222 COVID-19 vaccine. TCRdb's table, derived via immunoSEQ multiplex PCR, lists solely in-frame clones and lacks some. Of around 100,000 clones listed, more than 75% are singletons. Specimen: peripheral blood, collected 28 days after the second dose of the MenACWY control vaccine. These receptor sequences come from an adult who received the MenACWY meningococcal vaccine as a control.

For this clone: The same CDR3 can be traced to other DNA sequences in this sample. This rearrangement joins TRBV11-2 to TRBJ2-1, with TRBD2 identical over 10 bases. The CDR3 has 15 residues. Trimming at V came to 0 bases and at J to 7 bases, leaving 3 bases not matched to a gene. CDR1 is SGHAT, CDR2 FQNNGV, per germline. CDR3 protein: CASSLDGGLANEQFF. The CDR3 nucleotides are TGTGCCAGCAGCTTAGATGGGGGACTAGCGAATGAGCAGTTCTTC.

The chain has TRBV24-1 and TRBJ2-7; the D is unclear. The V gene lost 4 bases and the J gene lost 5 bases, with 8 bases spanning the gap. The CDR3 loop spans 12 amino acids. Looked up from germline, CDR1 is KGHDR and CDR2 is SFDVKD. For the CDR3, the DNA is TGTGCCACCAGTGACCCCTTCAACGAGCAGTACTTC. It encodes CATSDPFNEQYF.

The chain recombines TRBV9 with TRBJ1-1, with 9 bases identical to TRBD1. J lost 5 bases, V lost 4 bases, and 6 bases had no gene match. CDR1 and CDR2 (germline): SGDLS, YYNGEE. This CDR3 has 14 amino acids. In DNA form, the CDR3 reads TGTGCCAGCAGCCTCCGGGACAGGGATACTGAAGCTTTCTTT. It codes for CASSLRDRDTEAFF.

This chain connects TRBV27 to TRBJ1-5; D may be TRBD1 (6 bases). Germline V gives CDR1 MNHEY, CDR2 SMNVEV (reference sequence). Between the trimmed V and J ends, which lost 5 bases and 1 base, there was a span of 12 bases. This CDR3 is built from 15 residues. The CDR3 region has the DNA TGTGCCAGCAGTGCGGGACACCTGAGCAATCAGCCCCAGCATTTT. It yields the protein CASSAGHLSNQPQHF.

This rearrangement joins TRBV11-2 to TRBJ2-1; TRBD2 aligns across 7 bases. Germline CDR1 and CDR2: SGHAT and FQNNGV. The CDR3 length is 14 residues. After removal of 5 bases from V and 8 bases from J, the junction contained 9 bases not matched to a gene. The CDR3 reads CASSTSGGKDEQFF. The CDR3 DNA reads as TGTGCCAGCAGCACCTCCGGGGGGAAGGATGAGCAGTTCTTC.

This chain uses TRBV12-2 with TRBJ2-7. TRBV12-2 is shown as a pseudogene. The CDR3 is 16 amino acids. The CDR3 coding sequence is TGTGCAAGTCGCTCAACGTACCGGGGCACCCGGAACGAGCAGTACTTC. Translation: CASRSTYRGTRNEQYF.

The V and J genes are TRBV19 and TRBJ2-3; no definite D call. CDR1 LNHDA and CDR2 SQIVND come from the germline V gene (reference sequence). This CDR3 is built from 13 residues. V lost 6 bases and J lost 4, with 11 bases in between. In DNA form, the CDR3 reads TGTGCCAGTAGACCCCCTGGGGCAGATACGCAGTATTTT. The encoded protein is CASRPPGADTQYF.

This chain connects TRBV24-1 to TRBJ2-2; perhaps D is TRBD1 or TRBD2 (5 bases each). Germline V gives CDR1 KGHDR, CDR2 SFDVKD. There are 14 residues in the CDR3. The V gene lost 7 bases and the J gene lost 4 bases, with 12 bases spanning the gap. CDR3 nucleotide sequence: TGTGCCACCAGAGGGACCGACTTCACCGGGGAGCTGTTTTTT. Translated: CATRGTDFTGELFF.

This chain uses TRBV7-2 with TRBJ2-2; TRBD1 matches at 10 bases. J lost 6 bases, V lost 8 bases, and 9 bases had no gene match. The germline V gene encodes CDR1 SGHTA and CDR2 FQGNSA. CDR3 size: 15 residues. The CDR3 protein is CASGTGTGEPGELFF. The DNA of the CDR3 is TGTGCCAGCGGCACCGGGACAGGGGAGCCCGGGGAGCTGTTTTTT.

This clone appeared a few times. The chain links TRBV19 to TRBJ1-5; TRBD1 matches 7 bases. There are 15 residues in the CDR3. The germline V gene has CDR1 LNHDA and CDR2 SQIVND (reference sequence). V lost 7 bases and J lost 6; bases outside the gene matches: 12. The CDR3 DNA sequence: TGTGCCAGTACACAGACCCACAGGGGCATTCAGCCCCAGCATTTT. It encodes CASTQTHRGIQPQHF.

The chain carries TRBV4-3 and TRBJ1-5; the D is unclear. Germline V gene sequence: CDR1 LGHNA, CDR2 YSLEER. V dropped 3 bases and J dropped 6 bases, with 9 bases sitting between them. This CDR3 spans 13 amino acids. The CDR3 loop reads CASSQDLRQPQHF. The CDR3, as DNA: TGCGCCAGCAGCCAGGACCTTCGTCAGCCCCAGCATTTT.

The rearrangement uses TRBV2 and TRBJ2-5, with 7 bases fitting TRBD2. Trimming took 11 bases from V and 0 from J; bases not matched to a gene: 3. This CDR3 comprises 12 residues. Per germline, CDR1 SNHLY and CDR2 FYNNEI. The CDR3 loop is CAGAGYQETQYF. CDR3 DNA sequence: TGTGCCGGAGCGGGGTACCAAGAGACCCAGTACTTC.